This record looks at one T cell receptor (beta chain) sequence and its context. Its antigen remains unidentified. The data are from a study of cytomegalovirus exposure and HLA in healthy donors. The study, taken as a whole, reports: The study dropped some indistinguishable V segments, TRBV6-2 and TRBV6-3 among them. Reportedly, diagnosis of cytomegalovirus status by the classifier showed high specificity and sensitivity. The authors judged a highly shared variant cluster likely a sequencing artifact.

The PCR was carried out with 60 Vbeta primers and 13 Jbeta primers. Some clones are missing from TCRdb's copy, which holds only in-frame ones; the method was immunoSEQ multiplex PCR. This table has approximately 110,000 clones, approximately 74% appearing once. Per the germline V gene, CDR1 is MNHNS and CDR2 is SASEGT. CDR3 length: 17 amino acids. V lost 2 bases, J lost 11 bases, and 25 bases lay in between. The TCR originated in a woman aged 35 to 49 in good health and CMV-seropositive. This rearrangement joins TRBV6-1 to TRBJ1-5; weak D call: TRBD1 (6 bases). Sequencing was performed on PBMCs. CDR3 bases: TGTGCCAGCAGTGAAAGGGGGGGCAGGGGTCGACCAGGCGCCCAGCATTTT. This encodes CASSERGGRGRPGAQHF.